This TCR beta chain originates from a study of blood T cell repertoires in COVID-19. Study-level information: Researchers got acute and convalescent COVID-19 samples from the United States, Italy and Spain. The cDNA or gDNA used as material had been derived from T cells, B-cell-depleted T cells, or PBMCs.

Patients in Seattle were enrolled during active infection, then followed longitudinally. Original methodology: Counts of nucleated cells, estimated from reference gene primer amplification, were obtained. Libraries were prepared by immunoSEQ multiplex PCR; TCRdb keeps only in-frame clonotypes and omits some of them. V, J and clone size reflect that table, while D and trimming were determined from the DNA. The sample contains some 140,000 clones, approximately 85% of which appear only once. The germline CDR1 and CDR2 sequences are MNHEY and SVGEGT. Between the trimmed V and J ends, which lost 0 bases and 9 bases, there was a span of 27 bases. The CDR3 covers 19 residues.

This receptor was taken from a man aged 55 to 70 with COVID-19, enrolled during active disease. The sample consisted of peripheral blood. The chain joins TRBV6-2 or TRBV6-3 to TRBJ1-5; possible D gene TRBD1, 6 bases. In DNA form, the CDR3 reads TGTGCCAGCAGTTACTCGATGGTCACAGGGATTGCCGGGGAGGGGCCCCAGCATTTT. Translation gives CASSYSMVTGIAGEGPQHF.